The entry below describes one T cell receptor beta chain. Its antigen is as yet unknown. At one boundary the junction diverges from the germline segment, which might be a read error. This sample stems from a study of CD8 T cells in ankylosing spondylitis. Study-wide results and caveats: Ankylosing spondylitis blood appeared to be characterized by a TCR beta motif of 8 or 9 highly homologous variants. Some of these motif variants have turned up before, in reports on reactive arthritis synovial fluid and blood.

CDR3 size: 15 residues. Germline V CDR1 and CDR2: LGHNA, YNFKEQ. TCRdb re-called the 5' RACE reads with MiXCR, one entry per CDR3 protein. The sample yields about 250,000 distinct CDR3 sequences, under 12% seen once. The sequence was collected from a male donor with ankylosing spondylitis or in good health (not recorded which). V is TRBV4-2 and J is TRBJ1-2, with D unclear. The material sequenced was blood, either unsorted or a sorted T cell fraction (not recorded which). CDR3 region: CASSGVGDNNYDYTF. The CDR3 coding sequence is TGTGCCAGCAGCGGTGTGGGAGATAATAACTATGACTACACCTTC.